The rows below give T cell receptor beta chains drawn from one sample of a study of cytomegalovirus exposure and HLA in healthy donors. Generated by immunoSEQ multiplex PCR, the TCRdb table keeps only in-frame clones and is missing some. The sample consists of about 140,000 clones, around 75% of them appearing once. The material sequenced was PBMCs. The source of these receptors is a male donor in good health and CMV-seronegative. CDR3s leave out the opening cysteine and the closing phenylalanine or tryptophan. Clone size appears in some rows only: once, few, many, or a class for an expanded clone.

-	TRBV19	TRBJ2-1	ASSIADYHNEQF
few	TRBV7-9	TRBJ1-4	ASSLQGLANEKLF
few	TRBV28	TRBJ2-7	ASSFIGTGGLDQY
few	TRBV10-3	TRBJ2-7	AISAPGLLSYEQY
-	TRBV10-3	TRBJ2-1	ATGRTGQKDEQF
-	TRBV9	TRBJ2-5	ASRGTAQETQY
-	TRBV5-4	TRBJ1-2	ASSPDRNYGYT
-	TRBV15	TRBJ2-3	ATSGRTGPSTDTQY
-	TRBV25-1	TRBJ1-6	ASGVGSSYNSPLH
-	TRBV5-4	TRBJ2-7	ASSPGSAESSYEQY
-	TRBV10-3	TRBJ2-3	AISGEGHTDTQY
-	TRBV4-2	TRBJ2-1	ASSQGQASGGQF
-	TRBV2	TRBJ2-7	ASSVGGRLGEQY
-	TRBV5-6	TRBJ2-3	ASSLKGQGSTDTQY
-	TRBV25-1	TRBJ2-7	ASSVGGYEQY
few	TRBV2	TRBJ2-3	ASQGLAGVDFRTDTQY
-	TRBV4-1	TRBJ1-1	ASSQALQGDTEAF
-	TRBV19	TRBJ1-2	ASSPMDRVYGYT
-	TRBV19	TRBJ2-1	ASIRQVDGDEQF
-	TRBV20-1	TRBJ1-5	SASYGQPQH
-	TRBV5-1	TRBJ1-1	ASRDRGQNTEAF
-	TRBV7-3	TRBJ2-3	ASSLRIGGPSTDTQY
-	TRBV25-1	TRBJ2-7	ASSADRELYEQY
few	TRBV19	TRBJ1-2	ASSKPGHYGYT
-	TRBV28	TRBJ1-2	ASSPQGYGYT
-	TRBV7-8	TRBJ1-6	ASSLTGTRGSPLH
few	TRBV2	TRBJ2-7	ASSEVRAYEQY
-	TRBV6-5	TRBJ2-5	ASSYLAGTPETQY
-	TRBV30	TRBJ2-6	ACFSGANVLT
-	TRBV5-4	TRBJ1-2	ASSLIENYGYT
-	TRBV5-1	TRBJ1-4	ASSLGTVVYEKLF
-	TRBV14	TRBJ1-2	ASSHGQLYGYT
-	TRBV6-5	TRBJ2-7	ASSYDPITSSYEQY
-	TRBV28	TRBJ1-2	ATALASSYGYT
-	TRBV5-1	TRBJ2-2	ASSSRQGRELF
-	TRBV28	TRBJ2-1	ASSSSLTSGRANEQF
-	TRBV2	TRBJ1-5	ASSEMGRVGNQPQH